This T cell receptor (beta chain) was found in a study of T cell repertoires in cytomegalovirus infection. Study as a whole: A matching HLA type, together with CMV infection, was signaled by public TCR beta signatures.

This clonotype was picked up many times. Trimming removed 2 bases from V and 9 bases from J, with 11 bases in between. CDR1 and CDR2 (germline): SGHTA, FQGNSA. The CDR3 is made up of 13 amino acids. Each CDR3 protein gets one entry after TCRdb re-called the reads with MiXCR. The sample includes 150,000 to 200,000 distinct CDR3 sequences, roughly an eighth of them seen just once. V gene TRBV7-2 combines with J gene TRBJ2-1, with a weak D call TRBD1 (6 bases). What was sequenced was PBMCs. The receptor comes from a human donor in good health (CMV status not recorded). Some clones in this sample may be carry-over from other donors' samples. The CDR3: CASSLTQGTEQFF. The CDR3 coding sequence is TGTGCCAGCAGCTTAACACAGGGCACTGAGCAGTTCTTC.